This entry lists 11 T cell receptor beta chains sequenced from one sample in a study of T cells after yellow fever vaccination (dated by TCRdb to about 2019). According to the study, the label for this sample's treatment or condition signals: live attenuated yellow fever vaccine strain. Libraries came from 5' RACE. The instrument given in TCRdb is Illumina HiSeq 2500. The public sequencing data were trimmed at Q25 with fastp and processed into clonotypes with MiXCR by TCRdb, which kept only in-frame beta chains. Rows with a matching CDR3 protein are joined into one entry that keeps the most common DNA and genes. Across this sample there are around 180,000 distinct CDR3 sequences, with about 6% seen only once. The ten most abundant clones make up 2.5% to 3.5% of the sample. Sequenced here: CD4+ T cells sorted from PBMCs, sampled on the day of the first yellow fever vaccination. These receptors came from a man between 18 and 35 years old who received the YFV17D yellow fever vaccine.

The V call is TRBV12-3 or TRBV12-4, the J call TRBJ1-1; TRBD1 is a possible D gene (5 bases). There are 12 residues in the CDR3. V was trimmed by 6 bases and J by 8 bases, leaving 13 bases between them. The CDR3 sequence: CASRVLGGEAFF. DNA of the CDR3: TGTGCCAGCAGGGTTTTGGGGGGGGAAGCTTTCTTT.

This clonotype was counted only a few times. The chain employs TRBV20-1 and TRBJ2-7; tentatively, D is TRBD2 (5 bases). The CDR3 loop spans 10 amino acids. The germline gives CDR1 DFQATT, CDR2 SNEGSKA (reference sequence). The CDR3 here is CSIGADEQYV. The CDR3 DNA is TGCAGCATCGGAGCGGACGAGCAGTACGTC.

This clonotype has a handful of counts. A much larger clonotype is one base distant, so this may be a read error. The chain carries TRBV7-2 and TRBJ1-2; no reliable D call. The CDR3 loop spans 15 amino acids. V lost 5 bases and J 3 bases, leaving 16 bases between the germline ends. From germline, CDR1 is SGHTA and CDR2 FQGNSA. In nucleotides, the CDR3 is TGTGCCAGCAGCATGCTAACTACCGACTACTATGGCTACACCTTC. This encodes CASSMLTTDYYGYTF.

This clonotype was seen more than once but under ten times. The chain recombines TRBV7-9 with TRBJ1-3, with D maybe TRBD1 (5 bases). Germline lookup yields CDR1 SEHNR and CDR2 FQNEAQ (reference sequence). The V gene lost 7 bases and the J gene lost 0 bases, with 10 bases spanning the gap. The CDR3 spans 14 residues. The CDR3 DNA sequence: TGTGCCAGCATCGCCAGGGCCTCTGGAAACACCATATATTTT. Its translation: CASIARASGNTIYF.

This sequence joins TRBV2 and TRBJ2-5, with D unclear. The CDR3 has 14 amino acids. The V and J ends lost 9 bases and 3 bases respectively, with 17 bases between them. The germline V gene has CDR1 SNHLY and CDR2 FYNNEI. The CDR3: CASSGPRWEETQYF. CDR3 bases: TGTGCCAGTTCTGGACCCCGTTGGGAAGAGACCCAGTACTTC.

The rearrangement links TRBV9 to TRBJ2-5; D is perhaps TRBD1 or TRBD2 (5 bases each). The CDR3 sequence is 15 residues long. V was clipped by 5 bases and J by 4 bases, with 18 bases between them. Looked up from germline, CDR1 is SGDLS and CDR2 is YYNGEE. This chain's CDR3 is CASSEGYSRAETQYF. CDR3 coding DNA: TGTGCCAGCAGTGAGGGGTACTCGCGGGCAGAGACCCAGTACTTC.

This clonotype showed up many times. An end of the junction differs from the germline gene, which may be a read error. The V gene is TRBV7-2, the J gene TRBJ2-3; 7 bases agree with TRBD2. From germline, CDR1 is SGHTA and CDR2 FQGNSA. This CDR3 is built from 14 residues. The CDR3 reads CASSLAVAGDTQYF. DNA of the CDR3: TGTGCCAGCAGCCTAGCGGTAGCTGGGGATACGCAGTATTTT.

The chain joins TRBV4-2 to TRBJ2-3; D not certain. The CDR3 has 15 residues. CDR1 is LGHNA and CDR2 is YNFKEQ in the germline V gene. V lost 1 base and J 6 bases, leaving 14 bases between the germline ends. The CDR3 protein is CASSQGTSVPDTQYF. For the CDR3, the DNA is TGTGCCAGCAGCCAAGGGACGTCTGTCCCGGATACGCAGTATTTT.

In its sample, this clonotype was seen many times. V usage is TRBV7-2 and J usage is TRBJ2-3; no definite D call. CDR1 SGHTA and CDR2 FQGNSA come from the germline V gene. This CDR3 is built from 12 residues. The germline V and J ends were trimmed by 8 bases and 2 bases, with 8 bases remaining between them. CDR3 protein: CASLVATDTQYF. In DNA form, the CDR3 reads TGTGCCAGCCTCGTGGCCACAGATACGCAGTATTTT.

This sequence joins TRBV24-1 and TRBJ2-1, with TRBD1 matching 10 bases. V shed 3 bases, J shed 5 bases, and the junction held 3 bases outside the gene matches. Germline CDR1 and CDR2: KGHDR and SFDVKD. The CDR3 consists of 15 residues. Here the CDR3 reads CATSDAGTGDNEQFF. The DNA for the CDR3 is TGTGCCACCAGTGATGCCGGGACAGGGGACAATGAGCAGTTCTTC.

As regards this clonotype: The junction differs from germline at one of its ends, possibly a read error. The chain is built from TRBV7-7 and TRBJ1-3; D is unclear. This CDR3 spans 15 amino acids. From germline, CDR1 is SSHAT and CDR2 FNYEAQ (reference sequence). The chain's CDR3 is CASSPMGGPGNTIYF. In nucleotides, the CDR3 is TGTGCTAGCAGCCCCATGGGAGGGCCTGGAAACACCATATATTTT.